Listed below are T cell receptor beta chains from one sample, sequenced in a study of early stage breast cancer tumors. This table comes from immunoSEQ multiplex PCR, and its TCRdb copy is limited to in-frame clones, with some not included. The sample consists of some 25,000 clones, 55% to 80% of them appearing once. What was sequenced was breast tumor tissue. The receptors were sampled from a person aged 55 to 75 with breast cancer. The CDR3 runs from the conserved cysteine through the conserved F or W. Fields, in order: V gene, D gene, clone size, J gene, CDR3 protein, CDR3 DNA. D genes are given only for firm matches. Size is stated for part of the rows, as once, few or many counts, or as a class when the clone is expanded.

TRBV10-1,-,few,TRBJ1-2,CASRYSTGNHGYTF,TGCGCCAGCAGATATTCGACAGGCAATCATGGCTACACCTTC
TRBV10-3,TRBD1,-,TRBJ1-1,CAISGFPQGATEAFF,TGTGCCATCAGTGGCTTCCCGCAGGGGGCGACTGAAGCTTTCTTT
TRBV7-5,-,-,TRBJ2-7,CASRDSLSYEQYF,TGTGCCAGCAGGGACTCCCTCTCCTACGAGCAGTACTTC
TRBV7-3,-,few,TRBJ2-1,CASSLTSTTAYNEQFF,TGTGCCAGCAGCTTAACGTCGACTACCGCCTACAATGAGCAGTTCTTC
TRBV7-2,-,once,TRBJ2-5,CASSLLFQETQYF,TGTGCCAGCAGCTTACTGTTTCAAGAGACCCAGTACTTC
TRBV19,-,-,TRBJ2-6,CASTVLNGVAGANVLTF,TGTGCCAGTACAGTTTTAAACGGGGTCGCTGGGGCCAACGTCCTGACTTTC
TRBV7-9,-,-,TRBJ2-1,CASIVGGAVSSYNEQFF,TGTGCCAGCATCGTGGGTGGTGCGGTCAGCTCCTACAATGAGCAGTTCTTC
TRBV28,TRBD1,-,TRBJ2-7,CACWDRPYEQYF,TGTGCCTGTTGGGACAGACCCTACGAGCAGTACTTC
TRBV7-2,-,-,TRBJ2-7,CASSFSFRRSSYEQYF,TGTGCCAGCAGCTTTAGTTTTCGGCGGAGCTCCTACGAGCAGTACTTC
TRBV15,TRBD1,-,TRBJ1-1,CATTSDRLFEAFF,TGTGCCACCACTTCGGACAGGCTTTTTGAAGCTTTCTTT
TRBV11-3,TRBD2,-,TRBJ2-3,CASRSAPTSGINTQYF,TGTGCCAGCAGGTCAGCCCCGACTAGCGGGATAAATACGCAGTATTTT
TRBV6-1,TRBD2,-,TRBJ2-3,CASSVSSGSGTDTQYF,TGTGCCAGCAGTGTTTCTAGCGGGAGCGGCACAGATACGCAGTATTTT
TRBV14,TRBD1,-,TRBJ2-1,CASSKGQGTDEQFF,TGTGCCAGCAGCAAAGGACAGGGGACGGATGAGCAGTTCTTC
TRBV19,TRBD1,-,TRBJ2-7,CASNNNRGADEQYF,TGTGCCAGTAACAATAACAGGGGCGCCGACGAGCAGTACTTC
TRBV6-5,TRBD1,-,TRBJ1-2,CASIPGLGTGAGYTF,TGTGCCAGCATCCCCGGGTTAGGGACAGGGGCTGGCTACACCTTC
TRBV28,TRBD2,-,TRBJ2-1,CASKVPSGRANEQFF,TGTGCCAGCAAGGTCCCCAGCGGGAGGGCCAATGAGCAGTTCTTC
TRBV4-1,-,-,TRBJ2-2,CASSQRSGIGPGELFF,TGCGCCAGCAGCCAACGGTCAGGGATCGGCCCCGGGGAGCTGTTTTTT
TRBV4-1,-,-,TRBJ2-3,CASSQGDGGSTDTQYF,TGCGCCAGCAGCCAAGGTGACGGCGGGAGCACAGATACGCAGTATTTT
TRBV13,TRBD1,-,TRBJ2-3,CASSLTGGRTDTQYF,TGTGCCAGCAGCCTGACAGGGGGTCGCACAGATACGCAGTATTTT
TRBV7-9,-,-,TRBJ1-1,CASTSYQETEAFF,TGTGCCAGCACCTCTTATCAGGAAACTGAAGCTTTCTTT
TRBV7-8,TRBD2,-,TRBJ2-2,CASSLNNGRAVGELFF,TGTGCCAGCAGCTTAAACAACGGGAGGGCCGTCGGGGAGCTGTTTTTT
TRBV29-1,-,-,TRBJ1-2,CSTSGPGYTF,TGCAGCACCTCAGGGCCCGGCTACACCTTC
TRBV15,TRBD1,once,TRBJ1-2,CATSQGVQNYGYTF,TGTGCCACCAGCCAGGGGGTACAGAACTATGGCTACACCTTC
TRBV27,TRBD1,few,TRBJ1-1,CASSLLGTGQNAEAFF,TGTGCCAGCAGTTTACTCGGGACAGGGCAGAACGCTGAAGCTTTCTTT
TRBV6-1,-,-,TRBJ2-5,CASNSGLGRETQYF,TGTGCCAGCAACAGCGGGTTAGGGCGAGAGACCCAGTACTTC
TRBV2,TRBD1,-,TRBJ2-1,CASSTRGNEQFF,TGTGCCAGCAGTACCAGGGGGAATGAGCAGTTCTTC
TRBV19,TRBD2,-,TRBJ2-5,CASSTPTSGGVETQYF,TGTGCCAGTAGTACCCCGACTAGCGGAGGTGTCGAGACCCAGTACTTC
TRBV27,TRBD1,-,TRBJ2-6,CASSGQGRGTGANVLTF,TGTGCCAGCAGCGGACAGGGGAGGGGGACTGGGGCCAACGTCCTGACTTTC
TRBV7-9,TRBD2,once,TRBJ2-1,CASSRGLADYNEQFF,TGTGCCAGCAGCCGGGGACTAGCGGATTACAATGAGCAGTTCTTC
TRBV5-4,TRBD2,-,TRBJ2-1,CASSPAAGDYEQFF,TGTGCCAGCAGCCCGGCGGCGGGAGACTATGAGCAGTTCTTC
TRBV6-5,TRBD2,-,TRBJ2-7,CASLMGGSGTYEQYF,TGTGCCAGCCTAATGGGCGGGAGTGGGACCTACGAGCAGTACTTC
TRBV7-9,TRBD1,once,TRBJ1-1,CASSLAGNRGQAFF,TGTGCCAGCAGCTTAGCGGGAAACAGGGGACAAGCTTTCTTT
TRBV5-4,TRBD2,-,TRBJ2-5,CASSPTSGSFEETQYF,TGTGCCAGCAGCCCAACTAGCGGGAGTTTTGAAGAGACCCAGTACTTC
TRBV10-1,-,-,TRBJ2-6,CASSDPRSGANVLTF,TGCGCCAGCAGTGACCCTCGCTCTGGGGCCAACGTCCTGACTTTC
TRBV7-2,-,-,TRBJ2-2,CASRGLAWTGELFF,TGTGCCAGCAGAGGGCTAGCTTGGACCGGGGAGCTGTTTTTT
TRBV10-3,-,many,TRBJ1-1,CAISETGGTEAFF,TGTGCCATCAGTGAGACGGGGGGCACTGAAGCTTTCTTT
TRBV4-3,-,few,TRBJ1-1,CASSQDSGGWGTEAFF,TGCGCCAGCAGCCAAGATTCGGGGGGATGGGGCACTGAAGCTTTCTTT
TRBV4-2,-,-,TRBJ2-7,CASSSSLYEQYF,TGTGCCAGCAGCTCGTCCCTCTACGAGCAGTACTTC
TRBV7-3,TRBD1,-,TRBJ2-2,CASSQRQGFGTGELFF,TGTGCCAGCAGCCAGAGACAGGGTTTCGGGACCGGGGAGCTGTTTTTT
TRBV11-3,-,many,TRBJ1-1,CASSLGTYEAFF,TGTGCCAGCAGCTTAGGTACCTACGAAGCTTTCTTT
TRBV5-8,TRBD2,-,TRBJ2-1,CASSLVETSGNPYNEQFF,TGTGCCAGCAGCTTGGTCGAGACTAGCGGAAACCCCTACAATGAGCAGTTCTTC
TRBV7-8,TRBD1,large,TRBJ1-5,CASSSGQGGIGNQPQHF,TGTGCCAGCAGCTCTGGACAGGGGGGGATAGGCAATCAGCCCCAGCATTTT
TRBV27,TRBD1,-,TRBJ1-2,CASSLLWDRRDGYTF,TGTGCCAGCAGTCTACTATGGGACAGGAGGGATGGCTACACCTTC
TRBV29-1,-,once,TRBJ2-1,CSSSSGDSYNEQFF,TGCAGCTCCTCCTCAGGGGACTCCTACAATGAGCAGTTCTTC
TRBV11-3,-,-,TRBJ2-2,CASSPVAVNTGELFF,TGTGCCAGCAGCCCGGTAGCGGTGAACACCGGGGAGCTGTTTTTT
TRBV15,-,once,TRBJ2-5,CATSTLGGETQYF,TGTGCCACCAGCACCCTAGGAGGGGAGACCCAGTACTTC
TRBV19,-,once,TRBJ2-1,CASSPPRLPPNEQFF,TGTGCCAGTAGTCCCCCCCGACTACCTCCGAATGAGCAGTTCTTC
TRBV11-2,TRBD2,few,TRBJ2-7,CASSGRGAGGLNEQYF,TGTGCCAGCAGCGGTAGGGGCGCGGGAGGGCTTAACGAGCAGTACTTC
TRBV7-9,-,-,TRBJ1-1,CASSPAGRTEAFF,TGTGCCAGCAGCCCCGCAGGGCGGACTGAAGCTTTCTTT
TRBV27,TRBD2,once,TRBJ2-7,CASSLAPFSGTLYEQYF,TGTGCCAGCAGTTTGGCCCCCTTTAGCGGGACCCTCTACGAGCAGTACTTC